The source of this T cell receptor beta chain is a study of blood T cell repertoires in COVID-19. Background on the study: Samples came from the United States, Italy and Spain, spanning acute and convalescent COVID-19.

Before being deemed recovered, Cohort 3 donors had two negative PCRs, clearance, or symptom resolution. Trimming pared 0 bases from V and 3 bases from J, leaving 8 bases between. In germline, CDR1 is WNHNN, CDR2 SYGVQD (reference sequence). The CDR3 extends over 15 amino acids. Sequencing was performed with immunoSEQ multiplex PCR; in TCRdb, only in-frame clones are kept and a portion is missing. The table shows 250,000 to 300,000 clones, with nearly 90% occurring only once. Sequences were obtained from PBMCs or T cells enriched from blood (not recorded which). This sequence was found in a woman in her sixties or seventies who had recovered from COVID-19. The J gene is TRBJ2-2, the V gene TRBV10-1; unclear D gene. CDR3 sequence (DNA): TGCGCCAGCAGTGAGTCGAAAGCCGACACCGGGGAGCTGTTTTTT. It encodes CASSESKADTGELFF.